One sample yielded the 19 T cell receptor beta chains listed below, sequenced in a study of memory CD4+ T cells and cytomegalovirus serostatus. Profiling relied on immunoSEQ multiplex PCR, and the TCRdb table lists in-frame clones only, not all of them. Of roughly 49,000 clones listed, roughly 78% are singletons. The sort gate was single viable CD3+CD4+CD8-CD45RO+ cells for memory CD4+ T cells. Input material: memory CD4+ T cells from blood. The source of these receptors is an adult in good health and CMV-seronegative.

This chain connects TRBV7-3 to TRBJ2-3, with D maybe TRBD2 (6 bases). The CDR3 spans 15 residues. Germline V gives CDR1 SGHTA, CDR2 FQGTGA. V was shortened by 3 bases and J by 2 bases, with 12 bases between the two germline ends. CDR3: CASSLGGDDTDTQYF. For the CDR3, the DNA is TGTGCCAGCAGCTTGGGCGGGGATGACACAGATACGCAGTATTTT. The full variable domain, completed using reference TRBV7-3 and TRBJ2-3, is GAGVSQTPSNKVTEKGKYVELRCDPISGHTALYWYRQSLGQGPEFLIYFQGTGAADDSGLPNDRFFAVRPEGSVSTLKIQRTERGDSAVYLCASSLGGDDTDTQYFGPGTRLTVL.

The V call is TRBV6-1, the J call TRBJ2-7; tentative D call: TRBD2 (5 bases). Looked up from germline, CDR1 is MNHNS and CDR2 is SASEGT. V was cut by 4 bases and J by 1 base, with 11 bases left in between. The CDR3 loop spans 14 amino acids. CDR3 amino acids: CASSGRQDSYEQYF. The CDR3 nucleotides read TGTGCCAGCAGTGGGAGGCAGGATTCCTACGAGCAGTACTTC.

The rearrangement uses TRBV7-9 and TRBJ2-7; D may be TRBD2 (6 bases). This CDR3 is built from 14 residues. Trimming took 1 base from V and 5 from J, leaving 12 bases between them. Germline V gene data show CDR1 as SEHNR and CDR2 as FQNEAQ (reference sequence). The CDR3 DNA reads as TGTGCCAGCAGCTTAGGAGGCAGGACTAACGAGCAGTACTTC. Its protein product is CASSLGGRTNEQYF.

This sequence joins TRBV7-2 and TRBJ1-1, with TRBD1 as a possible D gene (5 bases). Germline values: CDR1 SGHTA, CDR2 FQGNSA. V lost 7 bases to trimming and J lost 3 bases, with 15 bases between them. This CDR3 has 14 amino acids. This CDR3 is CASTTPGRYTEAFF. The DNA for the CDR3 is TGTGCCAGCACGACCCCGGGGCGGTACACTGAAGCTTTCTTT.

The CDR3 region has the DNA TGTGCCAGCAGCGGAGGGGTTTCTAGCACAGATACGCAGTATTTT. This sequence encodes CASSGGVSSTDTQYF. The chain carries TRBV9 and TRBJ2-3, with D perhaps matching TRBD1 or TRBD2 (5 bases each). V was clipped by 3 bases and J by 0 bases, with 11 bases between them. Germline lookup yields CDR1 SGDLS and CDR2 YYNGEE. The CDR3 covers 15 residues.

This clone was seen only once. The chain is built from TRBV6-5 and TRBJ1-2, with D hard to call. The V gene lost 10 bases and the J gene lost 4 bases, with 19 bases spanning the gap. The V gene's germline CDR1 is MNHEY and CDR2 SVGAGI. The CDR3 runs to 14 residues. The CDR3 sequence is CATLILGGSYGYTF. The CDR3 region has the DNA TGTGCCACCTTAATTCTCGGAGGTAGCTATGGCTACACCTTC.

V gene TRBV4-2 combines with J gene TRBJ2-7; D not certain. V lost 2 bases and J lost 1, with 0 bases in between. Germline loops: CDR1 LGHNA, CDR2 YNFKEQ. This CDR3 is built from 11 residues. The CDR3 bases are TGTGCCAGCAGCCAATCCTACGAGCAGTACTTC. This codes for CASSQSYEQYF.

Here the CDR3 reads CATSETREQYF. The CDR3 bases are TGTGCCACTTCAGAAACCCGCGAGCAGTACTTC. The chain joins TRBV10-3 to TRBJ2-7, with D hard to call. V lost 10 bases and J lost 6, with 13 bases in between. CDR1 is ENHRY and CDR2 is SYGVKD in the germline V gene. CDR3 length equals 11 residues.

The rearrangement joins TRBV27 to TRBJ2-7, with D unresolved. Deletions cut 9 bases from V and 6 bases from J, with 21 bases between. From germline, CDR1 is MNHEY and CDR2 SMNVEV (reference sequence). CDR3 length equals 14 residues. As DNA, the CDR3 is TGTGCCAGTATGAGCCCCTACGTTCCCCGCGAGCAGTACTTC. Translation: CASMSPYVPREQYF.

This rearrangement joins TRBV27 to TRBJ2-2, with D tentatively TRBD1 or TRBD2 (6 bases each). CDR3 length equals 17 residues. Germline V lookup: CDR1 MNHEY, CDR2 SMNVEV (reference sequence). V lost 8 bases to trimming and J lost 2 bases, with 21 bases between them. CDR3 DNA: TGTGCCAGCGACGGCGCCCGGGGGCAGGACAACACCGGGGAGCTGTTTTTT. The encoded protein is CASDGARGQDNTGELFF.

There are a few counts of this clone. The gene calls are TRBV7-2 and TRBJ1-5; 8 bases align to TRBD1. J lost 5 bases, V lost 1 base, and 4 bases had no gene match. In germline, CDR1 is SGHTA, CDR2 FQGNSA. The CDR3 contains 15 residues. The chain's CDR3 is CASSLVAGGDQPQHF. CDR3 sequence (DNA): TGTGCCAGCAGCTTAGTTGCAGGGGGCGATCAGCCCCAGCATTTT.

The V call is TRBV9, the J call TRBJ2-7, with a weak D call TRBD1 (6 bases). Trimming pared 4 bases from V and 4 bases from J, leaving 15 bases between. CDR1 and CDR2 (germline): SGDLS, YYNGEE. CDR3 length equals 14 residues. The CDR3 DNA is TGTGCCAGCAGCCCATTAGGGGGTAGGTACGAGCAGTACTTC. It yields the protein CASSPLGGRYEQYF. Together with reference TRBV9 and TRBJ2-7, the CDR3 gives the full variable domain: DSGVTQTPKHLITATGQRVTLRCSPRSGDLSVYWYQQSLDQGLQFLIQYYNGEERAKGNILERFSAQQFPDLHSELNLSSLELGDSALYFCASSPLGGRYEQYFGPGTRLTVT.

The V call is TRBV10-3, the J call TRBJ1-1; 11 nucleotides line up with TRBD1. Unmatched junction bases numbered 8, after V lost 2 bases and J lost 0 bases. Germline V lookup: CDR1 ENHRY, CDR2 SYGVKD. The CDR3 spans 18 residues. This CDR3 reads CAISEPRGTGGMNTEAFF. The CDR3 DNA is TGTGCCATCAGTGAGCCCAGAGGGACAGGGGGAATGAACACTGAAGCTTTCTTT.

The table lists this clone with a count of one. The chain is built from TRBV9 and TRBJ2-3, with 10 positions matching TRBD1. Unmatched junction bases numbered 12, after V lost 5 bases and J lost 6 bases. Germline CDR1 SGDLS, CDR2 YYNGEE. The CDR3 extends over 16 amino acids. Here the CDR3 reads CASRPTGGGFYDTQYF. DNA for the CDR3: TGTGCCAGCAGACCGACAGGGGGCGGATTCTATGATACGCAGTATTTT.

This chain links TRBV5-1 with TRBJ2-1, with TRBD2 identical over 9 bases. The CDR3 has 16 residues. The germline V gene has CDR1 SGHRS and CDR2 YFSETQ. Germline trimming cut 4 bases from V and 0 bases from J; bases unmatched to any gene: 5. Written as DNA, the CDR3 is TGCGCCAGCAGCGCCGCGGGGGGGAGCTCCTACAATGAGCAGTTCTTC. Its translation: CASSAAGGSSYNEQFF. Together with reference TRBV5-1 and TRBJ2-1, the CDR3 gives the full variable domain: KAGVTQTPRYLIKTRGQQVTLSCSPISGHRSVSWYQQTPGQGLQFLFEYFSETQRNKGNFPGRFSGRQFSNSRSEMNVSTLELGDSALYLCASSAAGGSSYNEQFFGPGTRLTVL.

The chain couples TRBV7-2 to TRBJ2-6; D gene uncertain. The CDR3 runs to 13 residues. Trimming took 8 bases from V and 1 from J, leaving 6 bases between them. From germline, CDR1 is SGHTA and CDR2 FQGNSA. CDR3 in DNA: TGTGCCAGCGAACGATCTGGGGCCAACGTCCTGACTTTC. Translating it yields CASERSGANVLTF.

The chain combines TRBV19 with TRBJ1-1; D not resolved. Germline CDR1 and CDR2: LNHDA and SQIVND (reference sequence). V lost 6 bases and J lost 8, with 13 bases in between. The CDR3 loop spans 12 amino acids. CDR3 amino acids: CASSGPFTEAFF. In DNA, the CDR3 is TGTGCCAGTAGCGGACCCTTCACCGAAGCTTTCTTT.

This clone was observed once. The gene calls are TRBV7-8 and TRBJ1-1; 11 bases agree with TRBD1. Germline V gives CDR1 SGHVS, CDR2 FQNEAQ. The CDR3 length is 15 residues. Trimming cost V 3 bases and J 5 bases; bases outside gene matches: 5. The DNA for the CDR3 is TGTGCCAGCAGCTTTGAGGGACAGGGGGGAACTGAAGCTTTCTTT. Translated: CASSFEGQGGTEAFF.

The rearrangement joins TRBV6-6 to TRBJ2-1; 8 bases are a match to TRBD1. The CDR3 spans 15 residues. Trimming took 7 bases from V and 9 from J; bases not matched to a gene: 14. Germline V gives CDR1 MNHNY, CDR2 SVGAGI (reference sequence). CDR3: CASNDGQGGRSEQFF. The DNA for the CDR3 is TGTGCCAGCAACGATGGACAGGGTGGGAGAAGTGAGCAGTTCTTC.